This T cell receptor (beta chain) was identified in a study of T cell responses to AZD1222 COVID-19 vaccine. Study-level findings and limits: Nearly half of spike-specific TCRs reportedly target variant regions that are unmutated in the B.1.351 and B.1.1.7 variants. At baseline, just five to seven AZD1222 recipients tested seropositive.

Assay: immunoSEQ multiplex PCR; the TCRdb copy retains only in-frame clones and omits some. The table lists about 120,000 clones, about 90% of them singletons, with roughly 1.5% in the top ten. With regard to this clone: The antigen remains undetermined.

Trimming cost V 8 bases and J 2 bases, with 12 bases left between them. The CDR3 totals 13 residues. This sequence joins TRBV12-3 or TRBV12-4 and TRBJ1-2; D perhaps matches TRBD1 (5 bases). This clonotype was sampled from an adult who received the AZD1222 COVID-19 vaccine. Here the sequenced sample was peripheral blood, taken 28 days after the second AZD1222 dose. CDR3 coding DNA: TGTGCCAGCGAGGGGCAGGGAAACTATGGCTACACCTTC. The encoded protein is CASEGQGNYGYTF.